This T cell receptor (beta chain) comes out of a study of cytomegalovirus exposure and HLA in healthy donors. Study-level results: In an earlier analysis, productive rearrangement rates for most beta V segments clustered near 87% or 30%. It was taken for granted in presence/absence analyses that sequencing depth across donors was roughly uniform. TCR association rates varied by HLA locus in a later analysis, with DRB1 highest and HLA-C lowest.

There are 17 residues in the CDR3. Germline assignment: CDR1 GTSNPN and CDR2 SVGIG (reference sequence). Unmatched junction bases numbered 8, after V lost 1 base and J lost 0 bases. Regarding this clone: Its antigen is undetermined.

PCR used 60 Vbeta primers and 13 Jbeta primers. Sequenced by immunoSEQ multiplex PCR; TCRdb stores in-frame clones only, minus some. This table has around 94,000 clones, approximately 64% appearing once. Those who donated were healthy bone marrow donors. The sequencing input was PBMCs. This chain uses TRBV30 with TRBJ2-7, with 11 bases lining up with TRBD1. The clonotype originates from a human donor in good health. The CDR3 is CAWSEDRGHPHSYEQYF. The CDR3 DNA reads TGTGCCTGGAGTGAGGACAGGGGGCATCCCCACTCCTACGAGCAGTACTTC.